This TCR beta chain was recovered during a study of T cell responses to AZD1222 COVID-19 vaccine (dated by TCRdb to about 2021). Describing the broader study: TCR sequencing was performed for roughly 240 trial participants, of whom roughly 200 were given two doses of AZD1222 and approximately 25 were given two doses of MenACWY control vaccine. Enrollment into the trials was organized by age into subgroups of 18-55, 56-69 and 70-plus years, and those subgroups contained 148, 28 and 57 TCR-sequenced participants, respectively. The study at large found these results: Most participants were white British and females outnumbered males, and the authors suggested that clonal diversity may have been underestimated. CD4 TCRs associated with the vaccine covered the entire spike protein, and the dominant responses were in regions 160-218 and 743-854. Conclusions about previously exposed vaccinees were limited because only six or seven AZD1222 recipients were SARS-CoV-2 seropositive at baseline. In the small 56-69-year group, the increase in depth fell short of significance, most likely because of low power. Epitopes outside the regions mutated in the B.1.351 and B.1.1.7 variants were reportedly recognized by nearly half of the unique spike-specific TCRs. Because no day 14 peak-response samples were available, repertoires were characterized only after the peak T cell response. After two AZD1222 doses, both the breadth and the depth of spike-specific TCRs were significantly higher than at day 0 and than in MenACWY recipients.

Unmatched junction bases come to 2, with V trimmed by 3 bases and J by 0 bases. Based on the germline V gene, the CDR1 and CDR2 sequences are SGDLS and YYNGEE. Its CDR3 holds 14 amino acids, cysteine through phenylalanine. The only DNA kept is the CDR3, 42 bases in frame from the first base. A remark on this clone: Its antigen is not yet known. Nothing much larger sits one base from this clone, and base qualities are not available.

According to the study, the label for this sample's time point signals: about 28 days (+/-7) after the second vaccine dose. AZD1222 recipients whose second dose came at about 4 weeks and those whose second dose came at about 12 weeks were combined into one group, since spike-specific TCR depth and breadth did not differ between the two schedules. Samples from vaccinated people were obtained from the UK trials COV001 and COV002, which included a single-blind randomized controlled phase 2/3 trial of AZD1222 (ChAdOx1 nCoV-19) in healthy adults. For TCRbeta chain sequencing, PBMC samples from trial participants were taken at day 0 and at day 28 after the second dose. The CDR3 regions of human TCRbeta chains were analyzed by immunosequencing. As for how the authors treated the data: TCRs in the repertoires were compared against a reference library of SARS-CoV-2-specific TCRs that had been generated with the MIRA antigen-specificity platform. Breadth was defined as the fraction of unique TCRs that were SARS-CoV-2-associated. Depth was defined as the fraction of total T cells that were SARS-CoV-2-associated. Using the MIRA data, every spike-specific TCR was mapped to the spike region that the TCR reacted to and assigned to either a CD4 or a CD8 class. Log10-transformed breadth and depth values were compared by one-way ANOVA with Sidak's multiple comparisons tests. TCRdb took this table from immuneACCESS and kept in-frame rearrangements with V and J called. Such tables lack part of the clones; where checked against another copy, unresolved V genes explain under half of the gap, and the rest is unexplained. D and trimming were read from the DNA, whereas the V and J calls and clone size are those reported in that table. A total of 250,000 to 300,000 clones appear in this sample, approximately 94% of them only once. The ten largest clones add up to less than 0.65% of the sample.

This TCR came from an adult who received the AZD1222 COVID-19 vaccine. The receptor chain draws on TRBV9 and TRBJ2-7; TRBD1 fits 8 bases in the junction. Material: peripheral blood, obtained 28 days after the second AZD1222 dose. The CDR3 region has the sequence CASSAGQDSYEQYF. The nucleotides read TGTGCCAGCAGCGCGGGACAGGACTCCTACGAGCAGTACTTC.